This T cell receptor beta chain comes out of a study of PD-1 blockade in classical Hodgkin lymphoma. Overall study results and limits: Lower baseline TCR diversity marked trial partial responders and progressors.

Time point meaning: cycle 4 day 1 (C4D1), after more than five weeks of nivolumab. Relapses following autologous stem cell transplantation were seen in all patients, with brentuximab vedotin exposure varying. Best responses were complete response, partial response or progressive disease. Notes on this clone: The antigen is unknown.

The V end was cut by 2 bases, the J end by 0 bases, with 5 bases between. CDR1 and CDR2 from the germline V gene are SEHNR and FQNEAQ (reference sequence). This CDR3 is built from 14 residues. Libraries were prepared by immunoSEQ multiplex PCR; TCRdb keeps only in-frame clonotypes and omits some of them. Here the sample spans about 64,000 clones, roughly nine tenths being singletons. The chain carries TRBV7-9 and TRBJ1-3; D gene unclear. The material was peripheral blood mononuclear cells (PBMCs), obtained before the fourth cycle of nivolumab. This clonotype was obtained from a human donor with classical Hodgkin lymphoma. The CDR3 reads CASSLSTSGNTIYF. CDR3 DNA: TGTGCCAGCAGCTTAAGTACCTCTGGAAACACCATATATTTT.